Listed here is a single T cell receptor beta chain. The target antigen is unknown. This record comes from a study of CD4 T cell repertoires in COVID-19. Across the whole study: Relabeled CFSE-low cells, IL-2-expanded for ten to eleven days, met spikes from other coronaviruses.

Study-level results: Between about 6 and 28% of SARS-CoV-2 clonotypes also appeared in SARS-CoV and/or HKU1 spike cultures. Sharing of several most expanded SARS-CoV-2-reactive clonotypes across memory subsets suggested intraclonal diversification.

Sequencing was performed with immunoSEQ multiplex PCR; in TCRdb, only in-frame clones are kept and a portion is missing. Of about 75,000 clones in the sample, 80% to 90% were seen once. The CDR3 extends over 14 amino acids. The germline V gene encodes CDR1 SGHRS and CDR2 YFSETQ. The germline V and J ends were trimmed by 1 base and 3 bases, with 11 bases remaining between them. The receptor's source is a human donor who had COVID-19. J is TRBJ2-7 and V is TRBV5-1; D is possibly TRBD1 (5 bases). The sample consisted of CD4+ T cells from peripheral blood, taken after recovery from COVID-19. This CDR3 reads CASSLSTQDYEQYF. The CDR3 DNA is TGCGCCAGCAGCTTGAGTACACAGGACTACGAGCAGTACTTC.